What follows is one T cell receptor beta chain and its context. Its cognate antigen is unknown. The data were taken from a study of shared clonotypes between healthy human individuals. Findings and caveats of the study: Represented diversity, genetic and exposure-history alike, was limited by few donors. Naive CD4 clonotypes were shared across a handful of donors at approximately 5.3%.

CDR3 size: 17 residues. Trimming removed 0 bases at V and 0 bases at J, with 12 bases between. Per the germline V gene, CDR1 is SGHDT and CDR2 is YYEEEE. For sorted subsets, 150 to 250 ng DNA per replicate equaled 30,000 or so T cell genomes. Sequencing was performed with immunoSEQ multiplex PCR; in TCRdb, only in-frame clones are kept and a portion is missing. The sample contains roughly 2 million clones, 85% to 95% of which appear only once. The sample taken for sequencing was naive CD4+ T cells sorted from blood. Subset noted: CD45RA+ positively selected. V gene TRBV5-6 combines with J gene TRBJ1-4; tentative D call: TRBD1 (6 bases). The receptor's source is a man aged 18-30 years in good health. CDR3 region: CASSLAGEGATNEKLFF. The DNA of the CDR3 is TGTGCCAGCAGCTTGGCGGGCGAGGGGGCAACTAATGAAAAACTGTTTTTT.